This T cell receptor beta chain was sequenced during a study of radiotherapy plus CTLA-4 blockade in lung cancer. Trimming left V 6 bases short and J 3 bases short, with 15 bases between. Germline-derived CDR1 and CDR2 are LNHDA and SQIVND (reference sequence). The CDR3 sequence is 14 residues long. Assay: immunoSEQ multiplex PCR; the TCRdb copy retains only in-frame clones and omits some. The sample lists around 80,000 clones; around 80% were seen once. The chain carries TRBV19 and TRBJ2-7; no reliable D call. Source: peripheral blood, taken from a patient treated with radiotherapy plus ipilimumab. This receptor was taken from a human donor with non-small cell lung cancer who had stable disease on radiotherapy plus ipilimumab. CDR3 coding DNA: TGTGCCAGTAGCGCAAGGACCCGAAACTACGAGCAGTACTTC. Protein sequence: CASSARTRNYEQYF.